This is a list of T cell receptor beta chains from one sample in a study of T cell repertoires in cytomegalovirus infection. TCRdb reprocessed the reads via MiXCR and lists one record per CDR3 protein. The sample yields hundreds of thousands of distinct CDR3 sequences, more than 20% seen once. The sequenced sample consisted of CD8+ T cells from PBMCs. All receptors come from a human donor in good health (CMV status not recorded). Some clones in this sample may be carry-over from other donors' samples. The CDR3 runs from the conserved cysteine through the conserved F or W. Not all rows give a size; the values are once, few, many and, for expanded clones, a class.

j_gene: TRBJ1-4
v_gene: TRBV29-1
abundance: NA
CDR3aa: CSVVSIQKLFF

j_gene: TRBJ2-7
v_gene: TRBV7-2
abundance: many
CDR3aa: CASSWTGYEQYF

j_gene: TRBJ2-5
v_gene: TRBV5-5
abundance: few
CDR3aa: CASSLGDLIQETQYF

j_gene: TRBJ1-1
v_gene: TRBV12-5
abundance: many
CDR3aa: CASGWHLERDSLKGTEAFF

j_gene: TRBJ2-5
v_gene: TRBV7-9
abundance: few
CDR3aa: CASSPRLGREQETQYF

j_gene: TRBJ1-5
v_gene: TRBV6-6
abundance: many
CDR3aa: CASIARVRQPQHF

j_gene: TRBJ1-1
v_gene: TRBV5-1
abundance: few
CDR3aa: CASSSTDGGLNAFF

j_gene: TRBJ1-4
v_gene: TRBV2
abundance: many
CDR3aa: CASSADLSPGNKLFF

j_gene: TRBJ1-5
v_gene: TRBV13
abundance: few
CDR3aa: CASSLARAGGNQPQHF

j_gene: TRBJ2-7
v_gene: TRBV7-9
abundance: few
CDR3aa: CASADRGYEQYF

j_gene: TRBJ1-6
v_gene: TRBV6-5
abundance: few
CDR3aa: CASSYSGVGSPLHF

j_gene: TRBJ2-1
v_gene: TRBV7-2
abundance: many
CDR3aa: CASSPRGTGLRNEQFF

j_gene: TRBJ2-3
v_gene: TRBV7-8
abundance: NA
CDR3aa: CASSSGTIRTDTQYF

j_gene: TRBJ2-5
v_gene: TRBV6-6
abundance: many
CDR3aa: CASSYGGSGPQETQYF

j_gene: TRBJ2-6
v_gene: TRBV27
abundance: few
CDR3aa: CASRPGLSGANVLTF

j_gene: TRBJ1-1
v_gene: TRBV20-1
abundance: NA
CDR3aa: CSARALTNTEAFF

j_gene: TRBJ2-1
v_gene: TRBV7-9
abundance: few
CDR3aa: CASSRHTVDEQFF

j_gene: TRBJ1-2
v_gene: TRBV5-4
abundance: NA
CDR3aa: CASSLKGRDGYTF

j_gene: TRBJ1-1
v_gene: TRBV7-6
abundance: many
CDR3aa: CASSLPQENTEAFF

j_gene: TRBJ1-1
v_gene: TRBV12-3/TRBV12-4
abundance: few
CDR3aa: CASSWGQSMNTEAFF

j_gene: TRBJ2-5
v_gene: TRBV7-6
abundance: few
CDR3aa: CASSSGSETQYF

j_gene: TRBJ2-6
v_gene: TRBV18
abundance: NA
CDR3aa: CASSPPTEANVLTF

j_gene: TRBJ2-7
v_gene: TRBV6-2/TRBV6-3
abundance: few
CDR3aa: CASRTGLAGHSYEQYF

j_gene: TRBJ2-5
v_gene: TRBV5-1
abundance: few
CDR3aa: CASSLAVAGYNQETQYF

j_gene: TRBJ1-2
v_gene: TRBV6-2/TRBV6-3
abundance: few
CDR3aa: CASRDSGYGYTF

j_gene: TRBJ1-2
v_gene: TRBV4-1
abundance: NA
CDR3aa: CASSQVDSNYGYTF

j_gene: TRBJ2-3
v_gene: TRBV7-4
abundance: few
CDR3aa: CASTEVQRGAGDTQYF

j_gene: TRBJ2-3
v_gene: TRBV7-9
abundance: few
CDR3aa: CASSLEWQEDPGTDTQYF

j_gene: TRBJ1-2
v_gene: TRBV15
abundance: NA
CDR3aa: CATSRDGRGEAYTF

j_gene: TRBJ1-5
v_gene: TRBV11-2
abundance: many
CDR3aa: CASSLDFNQPQHF

j_gene: TRBJ2-1
v_gene: TRBV6-6
abundance: few
CDR3aa: CASSSLSASGFYNEQFF

j_gene: TRBJ1-5
v_gene: TRBV20-1
abundance: few
CDR3aa: CSARVSQGGSNQPQHF

j_gene: TRBJ2-3
v_gene: TRBV9
abundance: NA
CDR3aa: CASSGSRDRGTDTQYF